Each of the 10 T cell receptor beta chains below was sequenced from the same sample in a study of blood T cell repertoires in COVID-19. Sequencing was performed with immunoSEQ multiplex PCR; in TCRdb, only in-frame clones are kept and a portion is missing. Of around 200,000 clones in the sample, around 88% are singletons; the top ten hold 2.9%. Sequenced: peripheral blood. These receptors came from a man aged 45-60 years with active or convalescent COVID-19.

This sequence joins TRBV4-1 and TRBJ1-2, with 10 bases fitting TRBD1. CDR3 length: 15 amino acids. V trimming: 4 bases; J trimming: 4 bases; junction bases outside the gene matches: 6. The germline gives CDR1 MGHRA, CDR2 YSYEKL. Here the CDR3 reads CASSPRDRGGYGYTF. The CDR3, as DNA: TGCGCCAGCAGCCCCCGGGACAGGGGTGGCTATGGCTACACCTTC.

This clone was counted once. The chain is built from TRBV27 and TRBJ1-1, with D tentatively TRBD1 (5 bases). Trimming removed 7 bases at V and 1 base at J, with 22 bases between. This CDR3 has 17 amino acids. CDR1 is MNHEY, CDR2 SMNVEV, per germline (reference sequence). CDR3: CASKLRTSHFGNTEAFF. The CDR3 DNA sequence: TGTGCCAGCAAACTCCGGACAAGCCATTTTGGGAACACTGAAGCTTTCTTT.

This clone occurred once. The rearrangement joins TRBV7-9 to TRBJ2-5; unclear D gene. The V and J ends lost 5 bases and 6 bases respectively, with 19 bases between them. The CDR3 totals 15 residues. The V gene's germline CDR1 is SEHNR and CDR2 FQNEAQ (reference sequence). DNA for the CDR3: TGTGCCAGCAGCGTTAGTGGGCTCATCTGGCAGACCCAGTACTTC. It codes for CASSVSGLIWQTQYF. Variable domain in full (rest from reference TRBV7-9 and TRBJ2-5): DTGVSQNPRHKITKRGQNVTFRCDPISEHNRLYWYRQTLGQGPEFLTYFQNEAQLEKSRLLSDRFSAERPKGSFSTLEIQRTEQGDSAMYLCASSVSGLIWQTQYFGPGTRLLVL.

This chain links TRBV7-9 with TRBJ2-7, with D unclear. Trimming took off 4 bases at V and 3 bases at J, with 16 bases between the two ends. The CDR3 loop spans 15 amino acids. Germline CDR1 is SEHNR and CDR2 is FQNEAQ (reference sequence). CDR3 region: CASSSPESTNYEQYF. CDR3 bases: TGTGCCAGCAGCTCCCCGGAGAGTACGAACTACGAGCAGTACTTC.

The rearrangement joins TRBV30 to TRBJ1-5; 8 positions agree with TRBD1. The V gene's germline CDR1 is GTSNPN and CDR2 SVGIG (reference sequence). This CDR3 spans 15 amino acids. V lost 3 bases and J lost 4; bases outside the gene matches: 8. CDR3: CAWRKPGQANQPQHF. The CDR3 nucleotides are TGTGCCTGGAGGAAACCGGGACAGGCGAATCAGCCCCAGCATTTT.

Here the CDR3 DNA reads TGTGCCAGCAGCCTAGGGACTTCCAATGAAAAACTGTTTTTT. Protein sequence: CASSLGTSNEKLFF. The chain has TRBV9 and TRBJ1-4; D is perhaps TRBD1 (5 bases). Germline CDR1 reads SGDLS; CDR2 reads YYNGEE. CDR3 length: 14 residues. The ends were cut back, 4 bases at V and 5 bases at J, with 12 bases in the middle.

CDR3 nucleotide sequence: TGTGCCAGCAGTTCGGGACAGGGGACTACCAAAAACATTCAGTACTTC. Protein product: CASSSGQGTTKNIQYF. The V gene is TRBV27, the J gene TRBJ2-4; 10 bases agree with TRBD1. Trimming took 4 bases from V and 2 from J; bases not matched to a gene: 5. This CDR3 is 16 amino acids long. Germline CDR1 MNHEY, CDR2 SMNVEV (reference sequence).

The J gene is TRBJ1-1, the V gene TRBV5-1; the D is unclear. The CDR3 totals 15 residues. The V gene lost 3 bases and the J gene lost 3 bases, with 15 bases spanning the gap. Germline V gene lookup returns CDR1 SGHRS and CDR2 YFSETQ. The CDR3: CASSSNSPRDTEAFF. The CDR3 coding sequence is TGCGCCAGCAGCTCCAACAGCCCGAGGGACACTGAAGCTTTCTTT.

V is TRBV4-1 and J is TRBJ1-2, with D possibly TRBD1 on 6 matching bases. V lost 0 bases to trimming and J lost 4 bases, with 21 bases between them. The CDR3 spans 18 residues. Germline V gives CDR1 MGHRA, CDR2 YSYEKL. This CDR3 is CASSQDTGGGRHSYGYTF. CDR3 DNA: TGCGCCAGCAGCCAAGATACCGGGGGGGGCAGGCATTCCTATGGCTACACCTTC.

The rearrangement links TRBV14 to TRBJ2-2; D not resolved. Trimming removed 1 base from V and 4 bases from J, with 4 bases in between. Germline V CDR1 and CDR2: SGHDN, FVKESK. CDR3 length: 13 amino acids. The CDR3 bases are TGTGCCAGCAGCCAAGCCCTCACCGGGGAGCTGTTTTTT. This encodes CASSQALTGELFF.